What follows describes a single TCR beta chain. Its antigen target is currently unknown. Per-nucleotide qualities are absent, and no much larger clonotype sits a single base away. Based on the germline V gene, the CDR1 and CDR2 sequences are MNHEY and SVGAGI. Including cysteine and phenylalanine, the CDR3 has 15 amino acids. The retained sequence is limited to the CDR3, 45 bases, with the frame set at the first base. The cohort comprised several hundred healthy bone marrow donors. At the time of sampling, every cohort member was nominally healthy, though immune exposures that went unrecorded were likely present. The donor was CMV seronegative and belonged to the group of over 300 seronegative cohort members. A peripheral blood sample was collected from each donor, and TCR beta sequencing was performed on peripheral blood mononuclear cells. The Qiagen DNeasy Blood Extraction Kit was used to extract genomic DNA from the blood cell samples.

The sample is drawn from a study of cytomegalovirus exposure and HLA in healthy donors (dated by TCRdb to about 2017). Notes on the research overall: In an earlier analysis of about 560 of the donors, less than 350 Gb of sequence data and 117 million unique TCR beta sequences from about 190 million T cells were reported. Class I and class II HLA loci were covered by the typing at four-digit resolution. Of the roughly 390 genotyped donors, roughly 85% fell in the genetic ancestry cluster associated with self-reported Caucasian donors. About five DR-DQ haplotypes were treated as single units for association and clustering because of strong linkage in the cohort. Using immunosequencing, the study profiled T cell repertoires from about 650 subjects and related those repertoires to cytomegalovirus serostatus. An earlier analysis of 587 of the donors used high-throughput TCR beta sequencing to judge whether each TCR beta V gene segment behaved as functional or pseudogenic. Donor age, sex, ethnicity and CMV serostatus were compiled together with the repertoire data. Across around 400 genotyped donors of the cohort, an average of roughly 250,000 unique TCR beta nucleotide sequences per donor were sequenced, and approximately 19% of those sequences were non-productive. An early release that covered several hundred HLA-typed donors contained 250 to 350 gigabases of sequencing data and 65 million to 100 million unique TCR sequences. A separate validation cohort of approximately 130 different subjects was used in addition to the 666-subject first cohort. Rather than drawing on any new phenotypic data, the later analysis identified candidate immune exposures from TCR beta sequences and the way those sequences occurred across donors. All discovery cohort repertoires had been generated using a single sequencing platform. To predict cytomegalovirus infection status, the study combined high-throughput TCR immunosequencing, statistical association of individual TCRs with disease status, and machine learning. The study was designed to test whether signatures of past pathogen exposure could be identified by cataloging public T cell receptors. A later analysis re-examined previously published TCR beta repertoires from more than 550 donors and added high-resolution HLA genotyping to investigate patterns of TCR occurrence. Typing coverage differed by locus: A, B, C, DRB1 and DQB1 were typed in roughly 620-630 donors, DQA1 in about 500, DPA1 in approximately 610, and DPB1 in roughly 470. A later genetic analysis used genome-wide SNP genotypes for about three fifths of the 666 donors, treating that subset as a discovery cohort. The paper's findings and limits, for the study overall: In a later genetic analysis, a missense DCLRE1C variant was associated with V-gene and J-gene trimming of TCR beta chains, and the association was replicated in an independent cohort. According to a later analysis, most CMV-associated TCR beta chains appeared to be HLA-restricted, and the HLA associations seemed to be driven largely by CMV exposure. A further reported finding was that TCR beta sequences accurately predicted the HLA-A and HLA-B alleles for most subjects in the first cohort. At a false discovery rate of 0.05, a later analysis linked 16,000 or so TCR beta sequences to specific HLA alleles. In this cohort, only TCR beta chains were sequenced, and detectable features were limited by the absence of alpha or paired-chain data. The authors suggested that the approach could potentially be generalized to other disease states and immunological phenotypes. Across donors, most TCR sequences were observed very rarely, whereas some public TCRs were present in many individuals. According to a later analysis, parvovirus B19, influenza, CMV and Epstein-Barr virus appeared linked to several top co-occurrence clusters. A total of 164 TCR beta chains were listed by the study as associated with cytomegalovirus. In vitro tests confirmed that three of the cytomegalovirus-associated TCR beta chains recognize cytomegalovirus antigens. The sequencing pipeline was judged likely to have produced a cluster of highly shared sequence variants as a technical artifact. For the cohort, immune exposure information was limited to CMV serostatus. The 87-base-pair reads could not distinguish some IMGT-functional V segments, including TRBV6-2 and TRBV6-3, so those segments were excluded. Strong co-occurrence of HLA alleles, especially DR and DQ, made assigning TCR associations to individual alleles difficult. Because counts were too low, about 15 rarely observed V segments, including chromosome 9 orphons, were left out of the earlier analysis of over 550 of the donors. An earlier analysis of approximately 500 of the donors showed that most TCR beta V segments appeared in productive rearrangements either about 90% or about 30% of the time, which broadly matched IMGT annotations. Correlated functional status among segregating V segments might reflect linkage disequilibrium, but an unknown experimental factor could not be ruled out. Sequencing depth was assumed to be roughly uniform across donors in the presence/absence analyses, though that assumption may not hold. In a later analysis, the rate of TCR association differed among HLA loci, with DRB1 alleles having the most associated TCRs and HLA-C alleles having the fewest. HLA typing was unavailable for some donors at each locus, so association tests used only the typed subset. Compared with the roughly 670-donor mean, donors in an Asian-associated ancestry cluster had fewer N-insertions in productive TCRs, according to a later genetic analysis. The classifier was reported to diagnose cytomegalovirus status with high specificity and sensitivity in both the original and validation cohorts. In a later analysis, HLA-associated TCR beta chains were found to be more clonally expanded and to have lower generation probabilities than equally common non-associated chains.

The library relied on the immunoSEQ multiplex PCR assay. The multiplex PCR relied on a mix of 60 forward primers for TCR Vbeta segments and 13 reverse primers for TCR Jbeta segments. The CDR3 region of rearranged TCR beta genes was amplified from genomic DNA by a multiplex PCR assay. On the Illumina HiSeq System, the amplified TCR beta libraries were sequenced as 87-base-pair reads. Per the authors' processing: In a later analysis, 80 million or so unique TCR beta chains were counted across the roughly 610 repertoires, and roughly 11 million of these chains were shared by at least two donors. A nearest-neighbor algorithm error-corrected the raw reads and collapsed the reads into unique sequences, merging closely related sequences to remove PCR and sequencing errors. V, D and J gene segments were assigned by aligning CDR3 sequences to IMGT reference sequences. For a sequence to be retained, a match of at least six nucleotides to both a V gene segment and a J gene segment was required. Rearrangements were classified as productive when the CDR3 lacked stop codons and remained in frame with V and J, and all other rearrangements were classified as non-productive. CDR3 was defined according to IMGT convention as the region running from the second conserved V-encoded cysteine to the conserved J-encoded phenylalanine. The earlier analysis of roughly 590 of the donors excluded any sequence lacking an unambiguous match to a single V gene segment. In an earlier analysis of 587 of the donors, V segments were called functional above 56.7% productive rearrangements and were called segregating when the between-donor standard deviation exceeded 5%. A statistical classification framework was built for diagnosing cytomegalovirus status from the catalog of TCR beta chain sequences. A later analysis assigned V and J genes by comparing TCR nucleotide sequences with IMGT/GENE-DB human TR gene sequences. Using the TCRdist pipeline, a later analysis assigned CDR3 sequences along with most-parsimonious VDJ recombination scenarios. In a later analysis, each TCR beta chain was defined by its CDR3 amino acid sequence together with its V-gene family, and reads lacking a unique V-gene family were excluded. A later analysis removed nearly 600 highly shared, low-generation-probability nucleotide sequences to deal with suspected cross-contamination and a sequencing artifact. A later analysis calculated a clonal expansion index for each public chain from normalized within-repertoire ranks of inferred template counts. In a later analysis, generation probabilities were computed with a VDJ recombination model fitted to out-of-frame rearrangements, and the resulting probabilities were checked against IGoR. In a later analysis, hypergeometric tests were used to score TCR-TCR, TCR-HLA and TCR-CMV co-occurrence, with a repertoire-size bias correction applied to TCR pairs. A later analysis estimated false discovery rates by permuting HLA or CMV assignments 20 times. A later analysis grouped co-occurring TCRs with DBSCAN, adding TCRdist sequence similarity when clustering within HLA-allele-positive subsets. Co-occurrence clustering excluded repertoires with fewer than 30,000 or more than 120,000 public chains, plus five with anomalous nucleotide sharing. As stored in TCRdb, this immuneACCESS dataset retains in-frame rearrangements with V and J assigned. A fraction of the clones does not appear; measured against another copy, unresolved V genes explain less than half of the discrepancy, and the remainder lacks a known reason. D and trimming were read from the DNA, whereas the V and J calls and clone size are those reported in that table. The sample table lists 130,000 to 150,000 clones, 70% to 80% of them with a count of one. Roughly 4.9% of the sample goes to the ten largest clones.

The sample was PBMCs. The rearranged segments are TRBV6-5 and TRBJ2-5, with 9 bases aligning to TRBD2. The J call is uncertain, as TRBJ2-7 better fits the DNA end. This receptor was taken from a woman in her forties or fifties in good health and CMV-seronegative. The bases read TGTGCCAGCAGGACGGGTGCGGGGGGGTTCTACGAGCAGTACTTC. Translated, it reads CASRTGAGGFYEQYF.